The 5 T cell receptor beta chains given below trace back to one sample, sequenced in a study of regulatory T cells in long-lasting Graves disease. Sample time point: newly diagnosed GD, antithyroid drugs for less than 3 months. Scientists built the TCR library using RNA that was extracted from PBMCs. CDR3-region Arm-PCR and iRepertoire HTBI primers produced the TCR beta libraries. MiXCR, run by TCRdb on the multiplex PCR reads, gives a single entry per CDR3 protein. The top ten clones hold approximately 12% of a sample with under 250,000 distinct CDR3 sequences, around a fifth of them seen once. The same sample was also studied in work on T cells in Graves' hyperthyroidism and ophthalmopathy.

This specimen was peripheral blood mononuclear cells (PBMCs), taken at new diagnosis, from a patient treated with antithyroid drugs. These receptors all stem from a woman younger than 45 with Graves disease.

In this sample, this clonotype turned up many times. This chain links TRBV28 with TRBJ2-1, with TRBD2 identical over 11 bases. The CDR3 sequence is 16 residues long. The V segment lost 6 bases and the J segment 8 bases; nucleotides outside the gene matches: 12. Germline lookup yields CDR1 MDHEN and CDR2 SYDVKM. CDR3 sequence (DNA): TGTGCCAGCAGCCGAACTAGCGGGAGTTGGAGCTATGAGCAGTTCTTC. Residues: CASSRTSGSWSYEQFF.

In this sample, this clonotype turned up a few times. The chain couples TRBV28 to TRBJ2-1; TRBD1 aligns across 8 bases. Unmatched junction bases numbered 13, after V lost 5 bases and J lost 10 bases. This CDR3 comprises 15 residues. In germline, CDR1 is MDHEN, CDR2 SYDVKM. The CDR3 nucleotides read TGTGCCAGCAGTCGCAGGGGGCTGCCGGCGTTAGAGCAGTTCTTC. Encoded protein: CASSRRGLPALEQFF.

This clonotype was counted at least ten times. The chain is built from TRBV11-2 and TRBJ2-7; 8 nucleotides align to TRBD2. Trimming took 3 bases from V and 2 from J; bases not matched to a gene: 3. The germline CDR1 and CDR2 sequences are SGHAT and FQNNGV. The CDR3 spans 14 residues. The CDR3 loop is CASSFGGGPYEQYF. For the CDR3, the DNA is TGTGCCAGCAGCTTCGGGGGGGGCCCCTACGAGCAGTACTTC.

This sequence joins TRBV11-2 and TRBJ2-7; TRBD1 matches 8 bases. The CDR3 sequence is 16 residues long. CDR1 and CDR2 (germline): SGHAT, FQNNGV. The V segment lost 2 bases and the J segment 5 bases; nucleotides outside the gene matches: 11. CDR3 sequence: CASSLTAGGAVHEQYF. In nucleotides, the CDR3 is TGTGCCAGCAGCTTAACAGCAGGGGGCGCAGTCCACGAGCAGTACTTC.

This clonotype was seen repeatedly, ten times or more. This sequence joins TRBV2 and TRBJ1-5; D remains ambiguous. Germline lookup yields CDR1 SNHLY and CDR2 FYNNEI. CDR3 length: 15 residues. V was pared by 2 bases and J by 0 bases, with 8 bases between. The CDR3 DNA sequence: TGTGCCAGCAGTGAACAGACGGTTAGCAATCAGCCCCAGCATTTT. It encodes CASSEQTVSNQPQHF.